These T cell receptor beta chains were read from a single sample in a study of control samples from healthy donors and cancer patients. Sequencing used immunoSEQ multiplex PCR; TCRdb keeps in-frame clones, though not all of them. The sample lists approximately 130,000 clones, around 87% occurring once. Sequencing input: blood. The receptors derive from a man aged 55 to 70 in good health. Both conserved end residues are part of each CDR3. Fields, in order: J gene, V gene, D gene, clone size, CDR3 DNA, CDR3 protein. The D gene is left open where the match is weak. The size entry is marked missing in some rows and otherwise reads once, few, many or a size class.

TRBJ1-2 TRBV7-3 - - TGTGCCAGCAGCTCCGGGACAAGTTATGGCTACACCTTC CASSSGTSYGYTF
TRBJ1-3 TRBV9 - - TGTGCCAGCAGCGCGGACAGCCTAGGAGGAAACACCATATATTTT CASSADSLGGNTIYF
TRBJ1-2 TRBV4-3 - once TGCGCCAGCAGCCCAAGGGGTAACTATGGCTACACCTTC CASSPRGNYGYTF
TRBJ1-1 TRBV3-1/TRBV3-2 TRBD1 - TGTGCCAGCAGACTTGGGACAGGGGGCGCGACTGAAGCTTTCTTT CASRLGTGGATEAFF
TRBJ1-2 TRBV25-1 - - TGTGCCAGCAGTGAAGCAGGGGCGAAATATGGCTACACCTTC CASSEAGAKYGYTF
TRBJ1-2 TRBV5-4 TRBD1 - TGTGCCAGCAGATCCGGGACAGGGAGCGGCTACACCTTC CASRSGTGSGYTF
TRBJ1-2 TRBV11-1 - - TGTGCCAGCAGCTTAGTCAGTACCTATGGCTACACCTTC CASSLVSTYGYTF
TRBJ2-7 TRBV28 TRBD2 - TGTGCCACCCTAGCGGGGGGGCTCAACGAGCAGTACTTC CATLAGGLNEQYF
TRBJ2-1 TRBV4-3 - - TGCGCCAGCAGCCAATGGGATGGGAATGAGCAGTTCTTC CASSQWDGNEQFF
TRBJ1-5 TRBV28 - - TGTGCCAGCAGTCAGGACGGAAGCAATCAGCCCCAGCATTTT CASSQDGSNQPQHF
TRBJ1-6 TRBV9 - - TGTGCCAGCAGCGTAGAAGCAGGAAATTCACCCCTCCACTTT CASSVEAGNSPLHF
TRBJ2-4 TRBV4-1 TRBD1 - TGCGCCAGCAGCCAAGATCGGACAGGAGTAGCCAAAAACATTCAGTACTTC CASSQDRTGVAKNIQYF
TRBJ1-6 TRBV18 - - TGTGCCTCCTCCGTGGCAGGGGCGGATAATTCACCCCTCCACTTT CASSVAGADNSPLHF
TRBJ1-4 TRBV5-5 - - TGTGCCAGCAGCCCTGGGAGGGTCGAAGAAAAACTGTTTTTT CASSPGRVEEKLFF
TRBJ1-4 TRBV18 TRBD1 - TGTGCCAGCTCACCACGGACAGGGGTGGAAAAACTGTTTTTT CASSPRTGVEKLFF
TRBJ1-1 TRBV19 - - TGTGCCAGTAGTATGGACAGATTAGGGGTTGAAGCTTTCTTT CASSMDRLGVEAFF
TRBJ2-3 TRBV2 - - TGTGCCAGCAGTGAACTAGCCACCCCGGTAGATACGCAGTATTTT CASSELATPVDTQYF
TRBJ2-5 TRBV28 - - TGTGCCAGCCTCCAGATTGGAAAGACCCAGTACTTC CASLQIGKTQYF
TRBJ1-5 TRBV30 - - TGTGCCTGGACCGAAGCACGGGGTGGGAGTAATAGCAATCAGCCCCAGCATTTT CAWTEARGGSNSNQPQHF
TRBJ2-2 TRBV9 - - TGTGCCAGCAGCGTAGTGGTAGGGGAGGCCGGGGAGCTGTTTTTT CASSVVVGEAGELFF
TRBJ2-6 TRBV5-4 - once TGTGCCAGCAGCTTGGTTTCAGGGAATGGGGCCAACGTCCTGACTTTC CASSLVSGNGANVLTF
TRBJ1-1 TRBV5-1 TRBD1 - TGCGCCAGCAGCGAGGGACAGCCGAACACTGAAGCTTTCTTT CASSEGQPNTEAFF
TRBJ1-1 TRBV4-1 - few TGCGCCAGCAGCCAAGAGGAAGTCGTAAACACTGAAGCTTTCTTT CASSQEEVVNTEAFF
TRBJ2-2 TRBV7-2 TRBD1 - TGTGCCAGTAAAGGGGACAGGTTGCACGGGGAGCTGTTTTTT CASKGDRLHGELFF
TRBJ1-5 TRBV12-3/TRBV12-4 - once TGTGCCAGCAGCGAAGGCGGGGCCCAGCATTTT CASSEGGAQHF
TRBJ1-2 TRBV24-1 TRBD1 - TGTGCCACCAGTGACAGGGGGACATACTATGGCTACACCTTC CATSDRGTYYGYTF
TRBJ2-1 TRBV18 TRBD2 - TGTGCCAGCTCACCACCTATGACTAGCGGGGGGGCTGGGGAGCAGTTCTTC CASSPPMTSGGAGEQFF
TRBJ1-2 TRBV10-3 TRBD1 - TGTGCCATCAGCGGGACAGGGTATGGCTACACCTTC CAISGTGYGYTF
TRBJ1-6 TRBV6-5 - - TGTGCCAGCAGTTATTCATTTCTTAGAGCGAATTCACCCCTCCACTTT CASSYSFLRANSPLHF
TRBJ2-3 TRBV19 TRBD1 - TGTGCCAGTAGTTCCCTTTCCGGGACAGTGGGTACGCAGTATTTT CASSSLSGTVGTQYF
TRBJ1-5 TRBV7-2 - - TGTGCCAGCAGCTTAGAACGTGTGCAGCCCCAGCATTTT CASSLERVQPQHF
TRBJ2-3 TRBV20-1 - - TGCAGTGCTAGTAAACAGAGCACAGATACGCAGTATTTT CSASKQSTDTQYF
TRBJ2-1 TRBV28 TRBD2 - TGTGCCAGCAGTTTCGGCGGGGGGTTATACAATGAGCAGTTCTTC CASSFGGGLYNEQFF
TRBJ1-2 TRBV6-5 - - TGTGCCAGCAGTTACTCGAGGGGGGCATATGGCTACACCTTC CASSYSRGAYGYTF
TRBJ1-1 TRBV28 - - TGTGCCAGCAGTTCCATGAGGAACACTGAAGCTTTCTTT CASSSMRNTEAFF
TRBJ2-5 TRBV12-3/TRBV12-4 - - TGTGCCAGCGGAAGGGGGTACCAAGAGACCCAGTACTTC CASGRGYQETQYF
TRBJ2-2 TRBV30 - - TGTGCCGGGTCTAGGCCGGGGGAGCTGTTTTTT CAGSRPGELFF
TRBJ2-7 TRBV27 TRBD2 - TGTGCCAGCAAGTCGCTAGCGGGGGCCTTATACGAGCAGTACTTC CASKSLAGALYEQYF
TRBJ1-1 TRBV3-1/TRBV3-2 TRBD1 - TGTGCCAGCAGCCCGGGGACAGGGGAAAGGGCTTTCTTT CASSPGTGERAFF
TRBJ2-7 TRBV18 - once TGTGCCAGCTCCCTCTTAGGGGGACCCTACGAGCAGTACTTC CASSLLGGPYEQYF
TRBJ1-1 TRBV12-5 - - TGTGCTAGTGGTGGGACCTTGAACACTGAAGCTTTCTTT CASGGTLNTEAFF
TRBJ2-2 TRBV5-4 - - TGTGCCAGCAGCTTGGGGCAGATAACCGGGGAGCTGTTTTTT CASSLGQITGELFF
TRBJ2-2 TRBV12-3/TRBV12-4 - - TGTGCCAGCAGTTTAGGTTTCGGGGAGCTGTTTTTT CASSLGFGELFF
TRBJ1-2 TRBV15 TRBD1 - TGTGCCACCAGCAGAGCACAGGGGGATGGCTACACCTTC CATSRAQGDGYTF
TRBJ1-4 TRBV27 - - TGTGCCAGCAGCCTACTCGGGGTGGAGAAGGGAAAACTGTTTTTT CASSLLGVEKGKLFF
TRBJ1-2 TRBV24-1 - - TGTGCCACCAGTGATCCTACAGCTAGCTATGGCTACACCTTC CATSDPTASYGYTF
TRBJ1-5 TRBV28 TRBD1 - TGTGCCAGCGAACAGGGGGGAAGCAATCAGCCCCAGCATTTT CASEQGGSNQPQHF
TRBJ2-7 TRBV7-8 TRBD1 once TGTGCCAGCAGCTTAACAGGGGTTCACGAGCAGTACTTC CASSLTGVHEQYF
TRBJ1-3 TRBV28 - once TGTGCCAGCAGTTTAACCCCAGGGATAGGAAACACCATATATTTT CASSLTPGIGNTIYF
TRBJ1-5 TRBV14 - - TGTGCCAGCAGCCAAGGCGCGGGATCGGGGCAGCCCCAGCATTTT CASSQGAGSGQPQHF
TRBJ2-3 TRBV29-1 - - TGCAGCGTTCTTGGGGGAGATACGCAGTATTTT CSVLGGDTQYF
TRBJ2-7 TRBV6-5 - - TGTGCCAGCGCCCTCAGTCGAGTCCAGTACTACGAGCAGTACTTC CASALSRVQYYEQYF
TRBJ2-1 TRBV7-9 TRBD1 - TGTGCCAGCAGCCTACGGGTCCGGACAGGGGCCTACAATGAGCAGTTCTTC CASSLRVRTGAYNEQFF
TRBJ2-2 TRBV27 TRBD1 few TGTGCCAGCAGTCCGGGGACAGGGTACTCGGGGGAGCTGTTTTTT CASSPGTGYSGELFF
TRBJ1-2 TRBV5-4 - - TGTGCCAGCAGCTTGGGCGGACCCTATGGCTACACCTTC CASSLGGPYGYTF
TRBJ2-3 TRBV7-9 TRBD1 - TGTGCCAGCAGCTTAGTTTTGGGGACAGGGCGGTTTGGAACAGATACGCAGTATTTT CASSLVLGTGRFGTDTQYF